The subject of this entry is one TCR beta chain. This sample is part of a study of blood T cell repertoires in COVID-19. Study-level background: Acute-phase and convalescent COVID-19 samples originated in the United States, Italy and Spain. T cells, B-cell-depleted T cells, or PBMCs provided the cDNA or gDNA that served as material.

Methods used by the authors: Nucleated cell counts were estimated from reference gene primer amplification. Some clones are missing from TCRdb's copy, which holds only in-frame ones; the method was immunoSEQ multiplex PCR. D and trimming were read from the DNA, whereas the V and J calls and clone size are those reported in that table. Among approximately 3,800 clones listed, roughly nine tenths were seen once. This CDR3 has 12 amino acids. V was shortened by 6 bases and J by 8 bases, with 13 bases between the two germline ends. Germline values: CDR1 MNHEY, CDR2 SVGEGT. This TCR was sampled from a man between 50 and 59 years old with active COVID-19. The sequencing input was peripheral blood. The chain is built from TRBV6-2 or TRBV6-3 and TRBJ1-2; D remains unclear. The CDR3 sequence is CASSFPVQGYTF. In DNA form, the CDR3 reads TGTGCCAGCAGCTTTCCAGTCCAAGGCTACACCTTC.